This TCR beta chain was recorded in a study of patients with pleural tuberculosis. For this clonotype: At one boundary the junction diverges from the germline segment, which might be a read error.

TCRdb fed the reads into MiXCR, producing one record per CDR3 protein. Of around 50,000 distinct CDR3 sequences in the sample, around 6.7% were seen once. The germline V gene encodes CDR1 DFQATT and CDR2 SNEGSKA (reference sequence). This CDR3 region has 16 residues. J is TRBJ1-5 and V is TRBV20-1; 12 nucleotides match TRBD1. This receptor was taken from a human donor with pleural tuberculosis. The CDR3 DNA reads TGCAGTGCTGGAAATTCCGGGACAGGGGGCAAGCAGCCCCAGCATTTT. Translated: CSAGNSGTGGKQPQHF.